This TCR beta chain was sequenced for a study of Graves' ophthalmopathy and Graves' hyperthyroidism. Trimming removed 3 bases from V and 7 bases from J, with 16 bases in between. The CDR3 covers 14 residues. Germline V gene lookup returns CDR1 SGHTS and CDR2 YDEGEE. RNA served as the template for amplifying TCR beta CDR3 regions. A first-round RT-PCR used HTBI primers, followed by a second-round multiplex PCR. Via MiXCR, TCRdb re-called the multiplex PCR reads, giving one row per CDR3 protein. The sample contains a few hundred thousand distinct CDR3 sequences, less than 40% of which appear only once. This clonotype was detected ten times or more.

This clonotype originated in an adult man with Graves' hyperthyroidism. Sequenced input: peripheral blood or thyroid tissue (not recorded which). This sequence joins TRBV5-8 and TRBJ1-2, with D unclear. CDR3 region: CASSSDPGFGGYTF. Here the CDR3 DNA reads TGTGCCAGCAGCTCCGACCCAGGCTTTGGTGGCTACACCTTC.